Listed below are T cell receptor beta chains from one sample, sequenced in a study of blood T cell repertoires in COVID-19. Here immunoSEQ multiplex PCR was the method, and the copy in TCRdb shows in-frame clones only, minus some. The data hold hundreds of thousands of clones, with 88% observed a single time. The sample taken for sequencing was PBMCs or T cells enriched from blood (not recorded which). The receptors stem from a woman younger than 45 who had recovered from COVID-19. CDR3s include the opening cysteine and the closing phenylalanine or tryptophan. Fields, in order: V gene, CDR3 protein.

v_call: TRBV20-1
cdr3_aa: CSARFQDTQYF

v_call: TRBV3-1/TRBV3-2
cdr3_aa: CASSQASRDREQYF

v_call: TRBV27
cdr3_aa: CASRSHGADTQYF

v_call: TRBV9
cdr3_aa: CASSVAGGSYNEQFF

v_call: TRBV28
cdr3_aa: CASRPRGTGGAYGYTF

v_call: TRBV27
cdr3_aa: CASSTISGRATRPRLDNEQFF

v_call: TRBV19
cdr3_aa: CASSILWEAENTEAFF

v_call: TRBV7-2
cdr3_aa: CASSATRGQPQHF

v_call: TRBV10-3
cdr3_aa: CAISHRDRGSYEQYF

v_call: TRBV15
cdr3_aa: CATRPRGREEKLFF

v_call: TRBV27
cdr3_aa: CACNPSQGNSYEQYF

v_call: TRBV7-3
cdr3_aa: CASSLKPSSDTQYF

v_call: TRBV28
cdr3_aa: CASSLRIGGQGNYGYTF

v_call: TRBV6-2/TRBV6-3
cdr3_aa: CASSTPAAGGARAFF

v_call: TRBV19
cdr3_aa: CASSIWGQLDYSNQPQHF

v_call: TRBV3-1/TRBV3-2
cdr3_aa: CASRRFGTGGTNEAFF

v_call: TRBV5-1
cdr3_aa: CASSLFSGGSIQETQYF

v_call: TRBV30
cdr3_aa: CAWSFGSGELFF

v_call: TRBV7-3
cdr3_aa: CASGRESGNTIYF

v_call: TRBV28
cdr3_aa: CASSSTGDHSYGYTF